This T cell receptor (beta chain) was identified during a study of graft-versus-host responses after intestinal transplantation. At the level of the study: Among the recipients, all got anti-thymocyte globulin induction and then tacrolimus and steroids for around three years. Findings and caveats of the study: With peak circulating GvH clone levels came an association with early post-transplant HvG declines. Patients who carried graft-donor T cell macrochimerism also had high graft-versus-host to host-versus-graft clonal ratios in their allografts. Recipient marrow contained GvH clones, some of which appeared first in ileum or blood.

Grafts had their tissue processed, releasing intraepithelial and lamina propria lymphocytes. TCRdb's table, derived via immunoSEQ multiplex PCR, lists solely in-frame clones and lacks some. The sample includes 9,000 to 15,000 clones, over 70% of them seen just once. The CDR3 length is 17 residues. Germline V gene lookup returns CDR1 SGHRS and CDR2 YFSETQ. V lost 0 bases, J lost 1 base, and 7 bases stayed unmatched. About this clone itself: Its cognate antigen is unknown.

Sequences were derived from ileum tissue, sampled 142 days after intestinal transplantation. The chain is built from TRBV5-1 and TRBJ2-7, with 10 bases lining up with TRBD2. The clonotype was recovered from a human patient who received an intestinal transplant, so some T cells may come from the graft donor. CDR3 sequence reads: CASSLVAGGPYSYEQYF. DNA for the CDR3: TGCGCCAGCAGCTTGGTAGCGGGGGGCCCATATTCCTACGAGCAGTACTTC.